A selection of T cell receptor beta chains follows, all from one sample in a study of shared T cell receptors in the human thymus. Assay used: immunoSEQ multiplex PCR; TCRdb lists only in-frame clones, some missing. The table has some 760,000 clones, roughly 88% seen once. The sample was also linked to a second study, of human thymus T cells.

The sequencing input was thymocytes. The receptors stem from a girl younger than two with a congenital heart defect. CDR3s include the opening cysteine and the closing phenylalanine or tryptophan. Each record gives: clone size, D gene, V gene, J gene, CDR3 DNA, CDR3 protein. D genes are given only for firm matches. Clone size, where shown, is once, few, many, or a class for clones that have expanded.

.,.,TRBV27,TRBJ2-2,TGTGCCAGCAGTGTACAGAACACCGGGGAGCTGTTTTTT,CASSVQNTGELFF
.,TRBD1,TRBV7-9,TRBJ1-6,TGTGCCAGCAGCTCGGGACAGGGACTTTCACCCCTCCACTTT,CASSSGQGLSPLHF
few,TRBD2,TRBV5-1,TRBJ2-3,TGCGCCAGCAGCTTTATAGCGGGCTTCACAGATACGCAGTATTTT,CASSFIAGFTDTQYF
.,TRBD1,TRBV5-1,TRBJ1-2,TGCGCCAGCAGCTTGGGGGGACAGGGGTCAGGCTATGGCTACACCTTC,CASSLGGQGSGYGYTF
.,TRBD1,TRBV7-6,TRBJ1-1,TGTGCCAGCAGCCCAGACAGGGGGAACACTGAAGCTTTCTTT,CASSPDRGNTEAFF
.,TRBD1,TRBV4-3,TRBJ1-5,TGCGCCAGCAGCCCCCAACAGGGGCGGGGACAGCCCCAGCATTTT,CASSPQQGRGQPQHF
few,.,TRBV7-6,TRBJ2-5,TGTGCCAGCAGCCCGTCTCGGGAGACCCAGTACTTC,CASSPSRETQYF
few,.,TRBV27,TRBJ1-4,TGTGCCAGCAGGGGGGGAGGGGAAAAACTGTTTTTT,CASRGGGEKLFF
.,TRBD1,TRBV7-9,TRBJ1-1,TGTGCCAGCAGCTTAGGAGGGGGCGCTTTCACTGAAGCTTTCTTT,CASSLGGGAFTEAFF
.,TRBD1,TRBV4-3,TRBJ2-1,TGCGCCAGCAGCAGGGGGACAGGGGTTACATATGAGCAGTTCTTC,CASSRGTGVTYEQFF
.,.,TRBV5-1,TRBJ2-1,TGCGCCAGCAGCTTGGTTGGCTTACGGGGGTTATATGAGCAGTTCTTC,CASSLVGLRGLYEQFF
.,TRBD1,TRBV28,TRBJ1-2,TGTGCCAGCAGTCGAGGACAGGGAGGTTTTGGCTACACCTTC,CASSRGQGGFGYTF
.,TRBD2,TRBV4-3,TRBJ2-2,TGCGCCAGCAGCCTAAGCGGGGGGGCTTTCTATCCGGACACCGGGGAGCTGTTTTTT,CASSLSGGAFYPDTGELFF
.,TRBD2,TRBV5-4,TRBJ2-5,TGTGCCAGCAGCCGTAGCGGGCCCAACCAAGAGACCCAGTACTTC,CASSRSGPNQETQYF
.,TRBD1,TRBV9,TRBJ1-2,TGTGCCAGCAACCAGGGACAGTTCTATGGCTACACCTTC,CASNQGQFYGYTF
.,.,TRBV9,TRBJ1-1,TGTGCCAGCAGCGACTCAGGGGTGAACACTGAAGCTTTCTTT,CASSDSGVNTEAFF
.,TRBD1,TRBV7-2,TRBJ1-2,TGTGCCAGCAGGCCTACAGGGGGCTATAACTATGGCTACACCTTC,CASRPTGGYNYGYTF
.,.,TRBV6-1,TRBJ1-1,TGTGCCAGCAGTGAAGATATTGTGGGAGGAATAAACACTGAAGCTTTCTTT,CASSEDIVGGINTEAFF
.,.,TRBV4-1,TRBJ1-1,TGCGCCAGCAGCCCGAGGCTGGCGAACACTGAAGCTTTCTTT,CASSPRLANTEAFF
.,.,TRBV5-1,TRBJ2-5,TGCGCCAGCAGCCCCAAGACAGGCATAGAGACCCAGTACTTC,CASSPKTGIETQYF
.,.,TRBV7-2,TRBJ1-1,TGTGCCAGCAGCTTAAAGGCCGGGACACCGAACACTGAAGCTTTCTTT,CASSLKAGTPNTEAFF
.,.,TRBV29-1,TRBJ1-2,TGCAGCGTTGTTGGGCGGAGGTATGGCTACACCTTC,CSVVGRRYGYTF
.,TRBD1,TRBV10-3,TRBJ1-2,TGTGCCATCAGGGCCGGACAGGGGAATGGCTACACCTTC,CAIRAGQGNGYTF
.,TRBD1,TRBV5-8,TRBJ1-1,TGTGCCAGCAGTGTCACCAGGGGGTACGGGAACACTGAAGCTTTCTTT,CASSVTRGYGNTEAFF
.,.,TRBV14,TRBJ2-7,TGTGCCAGCAGCCAAGAATTCGCGGGGCCCTCCGTATACGAGCAGTACTTC,CASSQEFAGPSVYEQYF
.,TRBD2,TRBV27,TRBJ2-5,TGTGCCAGCAGTTCGGGTCGGGGGACTAGCGGGACCCAAGAGACCCAGTACTTC,CASSSGRGTSGTQETQYF
.,TRBD1,TRBV27,TRBJ1-6,TGTGCCAGCAGTTCCGGACAGGGGAGCTCCTATAATTCACCCCTCCACTTT,CASSSGQGSSYNSPLHF
.,.,TRBV5-1,TRBJ2-1,TGCGCCAGCAGCTTGAGATCGGGCTACAATGAGCAGTTCTTC,CASSLRSGYNEQFF
.,.,TRBV6-6,TRBJ1-2,TGTGCCAGCAGTTATCCACAGGAACATAACTATGGCTACACCTTC,CASSYPQEHNYGYTF
.,TRBD1,TRBV2,TRBJ2-3,TGTGCCAGCAGCAATGTTAAACCGGGACAGGTTCCAGATACGCAGTATTTT,CASSNVKPGQVPDTQYF
.,TRBD1,TRBV9,TRBJ2-7,TGTGCCAGCAGCAGGGACAGGGGTTCATCTAACTACGAGCAGTACTTC,CASSRDRGSSNYEQYF
.,TRBD2,TRBV27,TRBJ2-3,TGTGCCAGCAGTTTACAGCGGGGTTCGACAGATACGCAGTATTTT,CASSLQRGSTDTQYF
.,.,TRBV7-8,TRBJ2-5,TGTGCCAGCAGCCGTAAACTAGACCGAGAGACCCAGTACTTC,CASSRKLDRETQYF
.,.,TRBV5-6,TRBJ1-1,TGTGCCAGCAGCGTAAGGGGGGCGGGGGGCACTGAAGCTTTCTTT,CASSVRGAGGTEAFF
.,.,TRBV6-1,TRBJ2-3,TGTGCCAGCAGTGATTCTTACACAGATACGCAGTATTTT,CASSDSYTDTQYF
.,TRBD1,TRBV6-1,TRBJ1-1,TGTGCCAGCAGTACCCGACAGGGGTGGAACACTGAAGCTTTCTTT,CASSTRQGWNTEAFF
.,.,TRBV5-1,TRBJ1-1,TGCGCCAGCAGCTTGTTGCCAATCTTAAGGGGGAACACTGAAGCTTTCTTT,CASSLLPILRGNTEAFF
.,TRBD1,TRBV6-1,TRBJ1-5,TGTGCCAGCAGTCCCCGGACAGGGGGCAATCAGCCCCAGCATTTT,CASSPRTGGNQPQHF
.,.,TRBV5-1,TRBJ2-3,TGCGCCAGCAGCTTGATTTCGGCGGGGACAGATACGCAGTATTTT,CASSLISAGTDTQYF
.,.,TRBV29-1,TRBJ1-2,TGCAGCGTAATCGGGGGGGCGTATGGCTACACCTTC,CSVIGGAYGYTF
.,TRBD2,TRBV5-4,TRBJ2-7,TGTGCCAGCAGCGTCTCCGGGACTAGCGGGGTCTTC,CASSVSGTSGVF
.,TRBD1,TRBV6-6,TRBJ2-7,TGTGCCAGCAGAGACAGGGACAGACGCTACGAGCAGTACTTC,CASRDRDRRYEQYF
.,TRBD1,TRBV30,TRBJ2-7,TGTGCCTGGGGGGGGACAGGGCCCTACGAGCAGTACTTC,CAWGGTGPYEQYF
.,TRBD1,TRBV19,TRBJ1-2,TGTGCCAGTAGTTTGGTGCTGCCAGGGGGTAACTCTAACTATGGCTACACCTTC,CASSLVLPGGNSNYGYTF
.,TRBD1,TRBV13,TRBJ1-6,TGTGCCAGCAGCGTAAGACAGGGGGTTATTTCACCCCTCCACTTT,CASSVRQGVISPLHF
.,TRBD1,TRBV19,TRBJ2-6,TGTGCCAGTAGTATCCCGGGACAGCCCCCAGACTCTGGGGCCAACGTCCTGACTTTC,CASSIPGQPPDSGANVLTF
.,.,TRBV28,TRBJ2-7,TGTGCCAGCAGTGGGCCCCAACCCTGGGGCAGGCGCAGCTACGAGCAGTACTTC,CASSGPQPWGRRSYEQYF